These T cell receptor beta chains were read from a single sample in a study of cytomegalovirus exposure and HLA in healthy donors. Measured with immunoSEQ multiplex PCR; TCRdb has only the in-frame clones, and not every one. This table holds roughly 150,000 clones, 75% found once. The source material was PBMCs. These receptors were obtained from a man aged 30 to 39 in good health and CMV-seronegative. CDR3s include the opening cysteine and the closing phenylalanine or tryptophan. D genes are given only for firm matches. For some rows the clone size is stated as once, few or many, or as a class when expanded; others skip it.

abundance: -
v_gene: TRBV7-2
j_gene: TRBJ2-7
d_gene: TRBD2
CDR3nt: TGTGCCAGCAGCTTAGAAGCGGGGGGCCTGCGGGAGCAGTACTTC
CDR3aa: CASSLEAGGLREQYF

abundance: -
v_gene: TRBV5-1
j_gene: TRBJ2-7
d_gene: TRBD2
CDR3nt: TGCGCCAGCACCCCTAGCGGGGGGGCTTACGAGCAGTACTTC
CDR3aa: CASTPSGGAYEQYF

abundance: -
v_gene: TRBV6-6
j_gene: TRBJ2-7
d_gene: TRBD1
CDR3nt: TGTGCCAGCAGCGGTACAGGGGGAAACCCCTACGAGCAGTACTTC
CDR3aa: CASSGTGGNPYEQYF

abundance: -
v_gene: TRBV9
j_gene: TRBJ2-2
d_gene: TRBD1
CDR3nt: TGTGCCAGCAGCCCCCAGGACAGGGATACGAACACCGGGGAGCTGTTTTTT
CDR3aa: CASSPQDRDTNTGELFF

abundance: -
v_gene: TRBV28
j_gene: TRBJ2-7
d_gene: TRBD2
CDR3nt: TGTGCCAGCAGCTTTGCGGGGGTTACCTACGAGCAGTACTTC
CDR3aa: CASSFAGVTYEQYF

abundance: -
v_gene: TRBV7-9
j_gene: TRBJ2-5
d_gene: TRBD2
CDR3nt: TGTGCCAGCAGCTCGCGGGGGGGCATAGAGACCCAGTACTTC
CDR3aa: CASSSRGGIETQYF

abundance: once
v_gene: TRBV9
j_gene: TRBJ2-2
d_gene: TRBD2
CDR3nt: TGTGCCAGCAGCGCCAGCGGGAGGGCCTCCGGGGAGCTGTTTTTT
CDR3aa: CASSASGRASGELFF

abundance: -
v_gene: TRBV7-3
j_gene: TRBJ2-1
d_gene: -
CDR3nt: TGTGCCAGCAGCTTAATGTCTGGCGGGGTAATGGGTGAGCAGTTCTTC
CDR3aa: CASSLMSGGVMGEQFF

abundance: once
v_gene: TRBV6-5
j_gene: TRBJ2-1
d_gene: TRBD2
CDR3nt: TGTGCCAGCGGAAGCGGGAGCTACAATGAGCAGTTCTTC
CDR3aa: CASGSGSYNEQFF

abundance: -
v_gene: TRBV5-1
j_gene: TRBJ2-2
d_gene: TRBD1
CDR3nt: TGCGCCAGCAGCTCAAACCCGGGACAGGGGGGCACCGGGGAGCTGTTTTTT
CDR3aa: CASSSNPGQGGTGELFF

abundance: few
v_gene: TRBV4-2
j_gene: TRBJ2-7
d_gene: TRBD1
CDR3nt: TGTGCCAGCAGCCCCGGGACAGGGGGCAGCGAGCAGTACTTC
CDR3aa: CASSPGTGGSEQYF

abundance: few
v_gene: TRBV9
j_gene: TRBJ2-3
d_gene: -
CDR3nt: TGTGCCAGCACCAAACGACAGGTCACAGATACGCAGTATTTT
CDR3aa: CASTKRQVTDTQYF

abundance: -
v_gene: TRBV9
j_gene: TRBJ2-1
d_gene: TRBD2
CDR3nt: TGTGCCAGCAGCGTAGATGGACTAGCCTCCAATGAGCAGTTCTTC
CDR3aa: CASSVDGLASNEQFF

abundance: -
v_gene: TRBV9
j_gene: TRBJ2-7
d_gene: -
CDR3nt: TGTGCCAGCAGCGTAGGAGGGAGGGGGGGCTACGAGCAGTACTTC
CDR3aa: CASSVGGRGGYEQYF

abundance: -
v_gene: TRBV7-8
j_gene: TRBJ2-1
d_gene: TRBD2
CDR3nt: TGTGCCAGCAGCTTTATGGGGGGGAGTTGGTACAATGAGCAGTTCTTC
CDR3aa: CASSFMGGSWYNEQFF

abundance: -
v_gene: TRBV5-4
j_gene: TRBJ2-1
d_gene: TRBD2
CDR3nt: TGTGCCAGCAGCCCCGAGGGCGGGGGGTACAATGAGCAGTTCTTC
CDR3aa: CASSPEGGGYNEQFF

abundance: few
v_gene: TRBV5-1
j_gene: TRBJ2-3
d_gene: -
CDR3nt: TGCGCCAGCAGCTTGTCCCAGGGAAAGACAGATACGCAGTATTTT
CDR3aa: CASSLSQGKTDTQYF

abundance: -
v_gene: TRBV29-1
j_gene: TRBJ2-7
d_gene: -
CDR3nt: TGCAGCGTCCTGAATGACTCTTCCTACGAGCAGTACTTC
CDR3aa: CSVLNDSSYEQYF

abundance: -
v_gene: TRBV11-2
j_gene: TRBJ2-5
d_gene: -
CDR3nt: TGTGCCAGCAGCTTAGTCTGGCCAGAACAAGAGACCCAGTACTTC
CDR3aa: CASSLVWPEQETQYF

abundance: once
v_gene: TRBV19
j_gene: TRBJ2-7
d_gene: -
CDR3nt: TGTGCCAGTCAAGACAGACTTGACTCCTACGAGCAGTACTTC
CDR3aa: CASQDRLDSYEQYF